This TCR beta chain originates from a study of T cells in Graves' hyperthyroidism and ophthalmopathy. RNA transcripts were the template for amplifying TCR beta CDR3 regions. RT-PCR in the first round (using the HTBI primer set) targeted the TCR CDR3. Via MiXCR, TCRdb re-called the multiplex PCR reads, giving one row per CDR3 protein. Of around 620,000 distinct CDR3 sequences listed, around 14% are singletons. This clonotype was picked up many times. The CDR3 has 13 residues. With 3 bases removed from V and 2 bases from J, the gap between germline ends came to 11 bases. The germline V gene encodes CDR1 DFQATT and CDR2 SNEGSKA (reference sequence).

The chain uses TRBV20-1 and TRBJ2-7; D possibly corresponds to TRBD2 (5 bases). This receptor was taken from a woman aged 18-29 years with Graves' ophthalmopathy. Sequencing was carried out using blood. In DNA form, the CDR3 reads TGCAGTGCTAGGGACTCTGGAACCTACGAGCAGTACTTC. It specifies CSARDSGTYEQYF.